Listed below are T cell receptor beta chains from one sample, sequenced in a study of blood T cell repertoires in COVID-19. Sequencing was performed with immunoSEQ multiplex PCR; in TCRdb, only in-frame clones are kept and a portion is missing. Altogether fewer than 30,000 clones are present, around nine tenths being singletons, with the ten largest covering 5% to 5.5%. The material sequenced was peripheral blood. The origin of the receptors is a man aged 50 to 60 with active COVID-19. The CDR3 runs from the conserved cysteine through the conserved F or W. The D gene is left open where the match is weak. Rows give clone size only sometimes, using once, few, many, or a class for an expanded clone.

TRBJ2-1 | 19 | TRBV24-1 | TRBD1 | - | TGTGCCACCAGTGACTCCGGGACAGGGGGCCTTGTTAATTACAATGAGCAGTTCTTC | CATSDSGTGGLVNYNEQFF
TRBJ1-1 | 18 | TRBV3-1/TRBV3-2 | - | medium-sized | TGTGCCAGCAGGAGGGATAGTCCGGGACAAGTTTTGAACACTGAAGCTTTCTTT | CASRRDSPGQVLNTEAFF
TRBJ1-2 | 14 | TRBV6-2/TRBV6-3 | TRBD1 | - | TGTGCCAGCAGTGCACCGGGACAGACCTATGGCTACACCTTC | CASSAPGQTYGYTF
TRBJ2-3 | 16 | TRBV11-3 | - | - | TGTGCCAGCAGCTCTGGAGGGGGGGCTAGGAAAAATACGCAGTATTTT | CASSSGGGARKNTQYF
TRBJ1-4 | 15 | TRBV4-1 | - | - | TGCGCCAGCAGCCAGCAAGGGGGAATAGGTGAAAAACTGTTTTTT | CASSQQGGIGEKLFF
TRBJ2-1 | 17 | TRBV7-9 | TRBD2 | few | TGTGCCGGGAGGACTAGCGGGAGGAGGACCTCCTACAATGAGCAGTTCTTC | CAGRTSGRRTSYNEQFF
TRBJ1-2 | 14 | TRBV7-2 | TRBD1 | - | TGTGCCAGCAGCCCCGCGACAGGGGGTCTTGGCTACACCTTC | CASSPATGGLGYTF
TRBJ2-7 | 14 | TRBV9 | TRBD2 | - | TGTGCCAGCAGCCGGCTAGCGGGAGTCTACGAGCAGTACTTC | CASSRLAGVYEQYF
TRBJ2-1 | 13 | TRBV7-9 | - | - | TGTGCCAGCAGCTCCCAAACCTACAATGAGCAGTTCTTC | CASSSQTYNEQFF
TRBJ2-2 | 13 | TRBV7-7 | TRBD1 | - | TGTGCTAGCAGCGCCAGGGGGTCCGGGGAGCTGTTTTTT | CASSARGSGELFF
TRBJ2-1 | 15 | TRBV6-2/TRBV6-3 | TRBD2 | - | TGTGCCAGCAGCAACGGGGGGGCTGCCCACAATGAGCAGTTCTTC | CASSNGGAAHNEQFF
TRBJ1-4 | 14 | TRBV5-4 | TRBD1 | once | TGTGCCAGCAGCCCGACAGGGGCGAATGAAAAACTGTTTTTT | CASSPTGANEKLFF
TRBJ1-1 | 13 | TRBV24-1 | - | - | TGTGCCACCAGGGCAGGGACAAGCACTGAAGCTTTCTTT | CATRAGTSTEAFF
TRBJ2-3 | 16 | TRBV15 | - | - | TGTGCCACCAGCCCTACAGGGTGGGGCGGCACAGATACGCAGTATTTT | CATSPTGWGGTDTQYF
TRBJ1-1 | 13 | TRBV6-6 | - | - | TGTGCCAGCAGTTACTCCCGGGACACTGAAGCTTTCTTT | CASSYSRDTEAFF
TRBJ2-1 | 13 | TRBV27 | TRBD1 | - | TGTGCCAGCAGTTTAATCAGGGGGTATGAGCAGTTCTTC | CASSLIRGYEQFF
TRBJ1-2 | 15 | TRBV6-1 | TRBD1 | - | TGTGCCAGCAGTGAGAACAGGGGCGAGGACTATGGCTACACCTTC | CASSENRGEDYGYTF
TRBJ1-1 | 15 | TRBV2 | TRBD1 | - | TGTGCCAGCAGTGTGATTGGACAGGGGAACACTGAAGCTTTCTTT | CASSVIGQGNTEAFF
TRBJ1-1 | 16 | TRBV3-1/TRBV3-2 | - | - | TGTGCCAGCAGCCAAGACCGGGCGGTATCGGGGACTGAAGCTTTCTTT | CASSQDRAVSGTEAFF
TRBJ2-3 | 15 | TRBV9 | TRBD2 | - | TGTGCCAGCAGCGTAGGTGCGGGAGGGACAGATACGCAGTATTTT | CASSVGAGGTDTQYF
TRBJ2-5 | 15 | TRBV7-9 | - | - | TGTGCCAGCAGCTCCACAGGGATTTCGCAAGAGACCCAGTACTTC | CASSSTGISQETQYF
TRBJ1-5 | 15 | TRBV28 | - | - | TGTGCCAGCAGTCCTCCCTCCCAGGGCTCCCAGCCCCAGCATTTT | CASSPPSQGSQPQHF
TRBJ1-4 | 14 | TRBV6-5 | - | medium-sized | TGTGCCAGCAGTTACACAGGGCCTAATGAAAAACTGTTTTTT | CASSYTGPNEKLFF
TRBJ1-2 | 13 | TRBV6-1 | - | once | TGTGCCAGCAGTGAGATCGAGTACTATGGCTACACCTTC | CASSEIEYYGYTF
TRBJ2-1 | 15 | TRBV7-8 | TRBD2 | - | TGTGCCAGCAGCTTAGGCAGCGGGAATTACAATGAGCAGTTCTTC | CASSLGSGNYNEQFF
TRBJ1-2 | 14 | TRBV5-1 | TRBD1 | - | TGCGCCAGCAGCTATGGACAGGGCCCTCTGGGCTACACCTTC | CASSYGQGPLGYTF
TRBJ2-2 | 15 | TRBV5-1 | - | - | TGCGCCAGCAGCACTACGGGACAGAACACCGGGGAGCTGTTTTTT | CASSTTGQNTGELFF
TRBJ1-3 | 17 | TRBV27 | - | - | TGTGCCAGCAGCACTCTAGGGGGTTTGGGCTCTGGAAACACCATATATTTT | CASSTLGGLGSGNTIYF
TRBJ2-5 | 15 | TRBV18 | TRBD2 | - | TGTGCCAGCTCACCACTAGCGGGGCCGAGAGAGACCCAGTACTTC | CASSPLAGPRETQYF
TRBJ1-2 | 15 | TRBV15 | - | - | TGTGCCACCAGCAGAGATTCTCAGGGGAGCTATGGCTACACCTTC | CATSRDSQGSYGYTF
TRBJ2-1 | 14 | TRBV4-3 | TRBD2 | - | TGCGCCAGCAGCCAGTCTAGCGGTTACAATGAGCAGTTCTTC | CASSQSSGYNEQFF
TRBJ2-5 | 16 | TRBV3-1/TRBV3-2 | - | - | TGTGCCAGCAGCCAAGGGAGGGGTCTCCGACAAGAGACCCAGTACTTC | CASSQGRGLRQETQYF
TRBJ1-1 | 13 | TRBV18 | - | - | TGTGCCAGCTCACCTTTCAAGAACACTGAAGCTTTCTTT | CASSPFKNTEAFF
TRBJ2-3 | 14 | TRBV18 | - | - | TGTGCCAGCTCACCACAAGCAAGCACAGATACGCAGTATTTT | CASSPQASTDTQYF
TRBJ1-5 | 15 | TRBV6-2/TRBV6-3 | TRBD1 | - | TGTGCCAGCAGTCGGACAGGGACTCTAAATCAGCCCCAGCATTTT | CASSRTGTLNQPQHF
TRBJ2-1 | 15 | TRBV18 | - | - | TGTGCCAGCTCACTAGGGGTGAGGTCCTACAATGAGCAGTTCTTC | CASSLGVRSYNEQFF
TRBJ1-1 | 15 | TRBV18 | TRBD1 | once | TGTGCCAGCTCACCTTTGGGACAGAAAAACACTGAAGCTTTCTTT | CASSPLGQKNTEAFF
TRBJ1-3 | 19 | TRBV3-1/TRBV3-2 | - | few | TGTGCCAGCAGCCCTCGCGCAGGGACTTTATCTTTCTCTGGAAACACCATATATTTT | CASSPRAGTLSFSGNTIYF
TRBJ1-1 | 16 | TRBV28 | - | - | TGTGCCAGCAGTTACCCCTATATTAATCCGGGCACTGAAGCTTTCTTT | CASSYPYINPGTEAFF
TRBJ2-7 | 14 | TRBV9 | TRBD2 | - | TGTGCCAGCAGCCTAGCGGGGGAGCCCTACGAGCAGTACTTC | CASSLAGEPYEQYF
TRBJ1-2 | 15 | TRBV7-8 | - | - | TGTGCCAGCAGCTTAGGAGCAGCGGAGTACTATGGCTACACCTTC | CASSLGAAEYYGYTF
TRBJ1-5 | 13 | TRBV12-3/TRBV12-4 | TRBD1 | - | TGTGCCAGCAATCCGACAGGGGGGAAGCCCCAGCATTTT | CASNPTGGKPQHF
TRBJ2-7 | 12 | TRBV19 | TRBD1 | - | TGTGCCAGTGGCCGGCCAGGGGGCGAGCAGTACTTC | CASGRPGGEQYF
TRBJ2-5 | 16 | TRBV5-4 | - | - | TGTGCCAGCAGCTCCATCACGGTAAATAACCAAGAGACCCAGTACTTC | CASSSITVNNQETQYF
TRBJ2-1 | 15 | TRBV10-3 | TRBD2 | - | TGTGCCATCGCTAGCGGGGGCCTCACGAGGGTTGAGCAGTTCTTC | CAIASGGLTRVEQFF